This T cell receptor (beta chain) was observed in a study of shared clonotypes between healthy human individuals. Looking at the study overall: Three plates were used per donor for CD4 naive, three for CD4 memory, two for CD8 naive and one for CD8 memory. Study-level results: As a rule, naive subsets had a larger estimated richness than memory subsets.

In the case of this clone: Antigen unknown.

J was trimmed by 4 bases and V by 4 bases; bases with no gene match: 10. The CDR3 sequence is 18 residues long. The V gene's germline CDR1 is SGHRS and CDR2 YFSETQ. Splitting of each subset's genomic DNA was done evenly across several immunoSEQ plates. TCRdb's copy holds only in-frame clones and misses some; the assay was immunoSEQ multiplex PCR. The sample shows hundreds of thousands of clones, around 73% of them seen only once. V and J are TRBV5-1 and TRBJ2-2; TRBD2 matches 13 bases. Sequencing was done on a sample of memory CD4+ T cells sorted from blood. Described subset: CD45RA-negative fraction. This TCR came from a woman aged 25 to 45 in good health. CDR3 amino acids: CASSLRTSGSGGTGELFF. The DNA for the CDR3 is TGCGCCAGCAGCCTTAGGACTAGCGGGAGCGGGGGCACCGGGGAGCTGTTTTTT.